This T cell receptor (beta chain) was documented in a study of T cell repertoires in cytomegalovirus infection. Study as a whole: An indication of both CMV infection and matching HLA type came from public TCR beta signatures.

There are many counts of this clonotype. Its antigen is not known. TCRdb analysed the reads with MiXCR anew, one entry per CDR3 protein. Among about 190,000 distinct CDR3 sequences listed, roughly 9.8% were seen once. Study conclusions and caveats: Clonotype analysis showed dominance of the ex vivo response by HLA-C-restricted CMV-specific TCR beta clonotypes. Summed frequency of public TCR beta families distinguished CMV carriers with the relevant HLA.

The sample comprised PBMCs. The source of this sequence is a human donor in good health (CMV status not recorded). Some clones in this sample may be carry-over from other donors' samples.

The DNA for the CDR3 is TGTGCCAGCAGCTCCACAGGGGGCGAGGGCTATGGCTACACCTTC. It translates to CASSSTGGEGYGYTF. The J gene is TRBJ1-2, the V gene TRBV7-2, with TRBD1 matching over 9 bases. V lost 4 bases to trimming and J lost 4 bases; unmatched junction nucleotides: 7. The CDR3 extends over 15 amino acids. The germline CDR1 and CDR2 sequences are SGHTA and FQGNSA. Looking up the rest from reference TRBV7-2 and TRBJ1-2 gives the full variable domain: GAGVSQSPSNKVTEKGKDVELRCDPISGHTALYWYRQSLGQGLEFLIYFQGNSAPDKSGLPSDRFSAERTGGSVSTLTIQRTQQEDSAVYLCASSSTGGEGYGYTFGSGTRLTVV.